The clone carrying this T cell receptor beta chain was counted only a few times. Its antigen remains unidentified. CDR3 length equals 11 residues. Trimming pared 6 bases from V and 8 bases from J, leaving 8 bases between. Germline CDR1 LNHDA, CDR2 SQIVND (reference sequence). CDR3 regions were amplified by Arm-PCR using iRepertoire HTBI primers to build TCR beta libraries. TCRdb reanalysed the multiplex PCR reads using MiXCR and keeps one entry per CDR3 protein. The sample has fewer than 450,000 distinct CDR3 sequences; 23% are singletons. These data originate in a study of regulatory T cells in long-lasting Graves disease. Time point described: persistent/refractory GD, antithyroid drugs over 5 years with positive TRAb. There was RNA extracted from PBMCs, and the TCR library was made from it. Each of the patients was recruited from an endocrinology department situated in Xi'an, China. Study outcomes and limitations: There was favoring of TRBV28, TRBJ1-2 and TRBJ2-5 in persistent disease. Persistent patients shared more public clonotypes (around 3,000) than new patients (about 930).

The receptor was derived from a female donor with Graves disease. The chain links TRBV19 to TRBJ2-1, with D unclear. The sample in question was peripheral blood mononuclear cells (PBMCs), obtained when the disease was refractory, from a patient treated with antithyroid drugs. The CDR3 nucleotides read TGTGCCAGTAGCCTGGGCGATGAGCAGTTCTTC. It codes for CASSLGDEQFF.